This TCR beta chain was observed in a study of T cell responses to AZD1222 COVID-19 vaccine. This clone was seen a few times. Its antigen is still unknown. The study, taken as a whole, reports: Increases in Spike-specific TCR breadth and depth were seen after two AZD1222 doses. Across spike, vaccine-associated CD4 TCRs were found, dominant at 160-218 and 743-854.

The protocol was immunoSEQ multiplex PCR, while the TCRdb copy is restricted to in-frame clones and leaves out a portion. The table records about 150,000 clones, approximately 85% of them present only once. The source is an adult who received the MenACWY meningococcal vaccine as a control. The sample consisted of peripheral blood, taken 28 days after the second dose of the MenACWY control vaccine.

The CDR3 region has the DNA TGTGCCAGCAGCTTAGCGGACAGGGGTAATTCACCCCTCCACTTT. Encoded protein: CASSLADRGNSPLHF. The rearrangement uses TRBV7-6 and TRBJ1-6; the match to TRBD1 covers 9 bases. V shed 0 bases, J shed 6 bases, and the junction held 0 bases outside the gene matches. Per germline, CDR1 SGHVS and CDR2 FNYEAQ. There are 15 residues in the CDR3.